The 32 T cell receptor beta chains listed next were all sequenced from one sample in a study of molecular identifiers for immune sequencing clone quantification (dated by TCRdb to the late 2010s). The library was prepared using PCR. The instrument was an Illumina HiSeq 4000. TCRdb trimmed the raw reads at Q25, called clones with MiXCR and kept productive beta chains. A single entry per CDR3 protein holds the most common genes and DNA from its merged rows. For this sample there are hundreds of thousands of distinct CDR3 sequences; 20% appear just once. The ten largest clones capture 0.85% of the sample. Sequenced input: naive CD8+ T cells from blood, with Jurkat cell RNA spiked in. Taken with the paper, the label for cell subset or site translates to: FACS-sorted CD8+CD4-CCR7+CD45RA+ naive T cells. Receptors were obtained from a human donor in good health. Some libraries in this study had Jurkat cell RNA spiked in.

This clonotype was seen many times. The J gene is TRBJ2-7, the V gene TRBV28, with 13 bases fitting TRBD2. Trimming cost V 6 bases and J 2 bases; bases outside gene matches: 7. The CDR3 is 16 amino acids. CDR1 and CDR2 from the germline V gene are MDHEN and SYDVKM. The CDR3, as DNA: TGTGCCAGCAGAACCGGGACTAGCGGGACCACCTACGAGCAGTACTTC. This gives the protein CASRTGTSGTTYEQYF. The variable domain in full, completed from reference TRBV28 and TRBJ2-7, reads DVKVTQSSRYLVKRTGEKVFLECVQDMDHENMFWYRQDPGLGLRLIYFSYDVKMKEKGDIPEGYSVSREKKERFSLILESASTNQTSMYLCASRTGTSGTTYEQYFGPGTRLTVT.

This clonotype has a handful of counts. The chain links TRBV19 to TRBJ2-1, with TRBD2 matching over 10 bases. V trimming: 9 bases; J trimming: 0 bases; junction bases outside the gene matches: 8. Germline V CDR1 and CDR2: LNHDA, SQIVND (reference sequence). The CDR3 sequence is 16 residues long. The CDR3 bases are TGTGCCAGCGCGCTGGTAGCGGGGGGCTCCTACAATGAGCAGTTCTTC. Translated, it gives CASALVAGGSYNEQFF.

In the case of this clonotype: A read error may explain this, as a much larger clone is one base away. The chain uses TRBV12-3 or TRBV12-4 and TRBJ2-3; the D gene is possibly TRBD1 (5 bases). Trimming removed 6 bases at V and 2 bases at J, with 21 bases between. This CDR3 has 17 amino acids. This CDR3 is CASSRADTRVDTDTQYF. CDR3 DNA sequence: TGTGCCAGCAGCCGGGCCGACACCAGGGTAGACACAGATACGCAGTATTTT.

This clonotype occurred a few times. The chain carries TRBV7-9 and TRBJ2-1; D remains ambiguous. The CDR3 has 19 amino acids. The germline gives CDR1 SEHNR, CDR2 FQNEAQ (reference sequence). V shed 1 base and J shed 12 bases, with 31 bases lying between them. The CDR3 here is CASSLVPDSTLGFKPGQFF. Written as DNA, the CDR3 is TGTGCCAGCAGCTTAGTTCCCGACTCGACTCTAGGATTTAAACCTGGGCAGTTCTTC.

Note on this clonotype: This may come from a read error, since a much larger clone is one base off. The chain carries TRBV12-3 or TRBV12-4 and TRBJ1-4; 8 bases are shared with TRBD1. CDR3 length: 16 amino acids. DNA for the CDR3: TGTGCCAGCAGCGACGGGACAGGATCAACTAATGGAAAACTGTTTTTT. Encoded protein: CASSDGTGSTNGKLFF.

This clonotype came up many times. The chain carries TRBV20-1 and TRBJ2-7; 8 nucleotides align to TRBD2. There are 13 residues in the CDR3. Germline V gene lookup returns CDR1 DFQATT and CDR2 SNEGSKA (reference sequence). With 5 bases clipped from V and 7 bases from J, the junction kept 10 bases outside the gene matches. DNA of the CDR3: TGCAGTGCTGGGACTAGTATACCTGGGGAGCAGTACTTC. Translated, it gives CSAGTSIPGEQYF.

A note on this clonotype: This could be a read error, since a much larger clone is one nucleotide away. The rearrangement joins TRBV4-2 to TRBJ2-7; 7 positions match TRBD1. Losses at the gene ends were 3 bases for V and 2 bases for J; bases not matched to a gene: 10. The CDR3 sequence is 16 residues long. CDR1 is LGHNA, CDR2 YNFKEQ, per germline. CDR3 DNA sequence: TGTGCCAGCAGCCATGATCCCGGGACAGTGGCCTACGAGCAGTACTTC. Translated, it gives CASSHDPGTVAYEQYF.

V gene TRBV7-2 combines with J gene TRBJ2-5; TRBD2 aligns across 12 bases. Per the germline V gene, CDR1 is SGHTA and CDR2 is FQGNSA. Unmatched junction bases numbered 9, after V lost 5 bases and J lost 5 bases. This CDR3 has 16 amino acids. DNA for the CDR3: TGTGCCAGCAGCCCGGGGACGCTAGCGGGGGGGGAGACCCAGTACTTC. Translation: CASSPGTLAGGETQYF.

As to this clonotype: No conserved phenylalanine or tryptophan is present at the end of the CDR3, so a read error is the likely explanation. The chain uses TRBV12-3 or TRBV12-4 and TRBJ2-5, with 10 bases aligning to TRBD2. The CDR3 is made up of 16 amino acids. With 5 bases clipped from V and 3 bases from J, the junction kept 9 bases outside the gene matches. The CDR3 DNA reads TGTGCCAGCAGTGAACCGGGACTAGCGATAAAAGAGACCCAGTACCTC. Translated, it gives CASSEPGLAIKETQYL.

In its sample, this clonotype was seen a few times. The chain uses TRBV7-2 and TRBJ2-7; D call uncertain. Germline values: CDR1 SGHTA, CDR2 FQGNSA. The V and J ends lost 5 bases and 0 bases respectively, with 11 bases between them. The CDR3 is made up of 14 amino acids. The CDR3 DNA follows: TGTGCCAGCAGCGACGGCCGGAACTCCTACGAGCAGTACTTC. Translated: CASSDGRNSYEQYF.

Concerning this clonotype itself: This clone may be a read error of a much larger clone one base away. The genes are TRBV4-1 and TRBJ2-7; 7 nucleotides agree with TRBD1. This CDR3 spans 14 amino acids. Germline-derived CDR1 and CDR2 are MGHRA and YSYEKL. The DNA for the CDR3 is TGCGCCAGCAGCCAAGCACAGGGGACCTACGGGCAGTACTTC. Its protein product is CASSQAQGTYGQYF.

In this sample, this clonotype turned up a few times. This CDR3 reads CASTYRTGGGYEQYF. In DNA, the CDR3 is TGTGCCAGTACCTACAGGACAGGGGGCGGTTACGAGCAGTACTTC. V and J are TRBV19 and TRBJ2-7; 11 nucleotides line up with TRBD1. V trimming: 7 bases; J trimming: 4 bases; junction bases outside the gene matches: 9. Looked up from germline, CDR1 is LNHDA and CDR2 is SQIVND (reference sequence). This CDR3 region has 15 residues.

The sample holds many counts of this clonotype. The CDR3 DNA is TGTGCCAGCAGTTACTCCGGGGGAGAACCACCCACAGATACGCAGTATTTT. As protein: CASSYSGGEPPTDTQYF. The chain links TRBV6-2 or TRBV6-3 to TRBJ2-3, with D possibly TRBD2 on 6 matching bases. Trimming removed 0 bases at V and 2 bases at J, with 15 bases between. The CDR3 is made up of 17 amino acids. Germline V gene data show CDR1 as MNHEY and CDR2 as SVGEGT.

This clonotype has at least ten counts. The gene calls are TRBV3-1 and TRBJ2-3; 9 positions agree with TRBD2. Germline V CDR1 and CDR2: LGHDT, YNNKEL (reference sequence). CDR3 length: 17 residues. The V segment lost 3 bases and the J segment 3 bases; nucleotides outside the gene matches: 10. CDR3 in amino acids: CASSQLRGGHWTDTQYF. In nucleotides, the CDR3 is TGTGCCAGCAGCCAGTTGCGGGGGGGCCATTGGACAGATACGCAGTATTTT.

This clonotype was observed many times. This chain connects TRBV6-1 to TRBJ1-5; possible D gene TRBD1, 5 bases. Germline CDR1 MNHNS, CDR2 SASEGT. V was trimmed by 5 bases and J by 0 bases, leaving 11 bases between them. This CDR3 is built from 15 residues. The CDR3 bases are TGTGCCAGCAGTCCGGGACTATATAGCAATCAGCCCCAGCATTTT. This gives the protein CASSPGLYSNQPQHF.

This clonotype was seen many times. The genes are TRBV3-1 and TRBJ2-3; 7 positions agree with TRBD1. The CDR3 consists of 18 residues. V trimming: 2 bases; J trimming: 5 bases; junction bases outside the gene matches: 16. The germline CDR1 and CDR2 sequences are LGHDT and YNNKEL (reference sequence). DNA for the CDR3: TGTGCCAGCAGCCAACCGCCGTGGGACAGCCGGGCAGGAGATACGCAGTATTTT. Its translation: CASSQPPWDSRAGDTQYF.

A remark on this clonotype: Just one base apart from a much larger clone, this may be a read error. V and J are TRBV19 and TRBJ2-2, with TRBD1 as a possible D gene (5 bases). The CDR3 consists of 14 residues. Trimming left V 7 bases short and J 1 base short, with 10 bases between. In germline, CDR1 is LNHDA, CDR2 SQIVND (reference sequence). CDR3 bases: TGTGCCAGTACCTGGACAAAGAACACCGGGGAGCTGTTTTTT. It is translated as CASTWTKNTGELFF.

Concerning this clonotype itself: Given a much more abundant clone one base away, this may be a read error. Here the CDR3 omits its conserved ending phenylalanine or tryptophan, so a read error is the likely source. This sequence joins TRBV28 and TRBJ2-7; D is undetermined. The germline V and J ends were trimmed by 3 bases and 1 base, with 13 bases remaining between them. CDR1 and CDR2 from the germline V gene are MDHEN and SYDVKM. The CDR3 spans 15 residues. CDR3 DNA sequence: TGTGCCAGCAGTTTTGGGCAGGATCTTTCCTACGAGCAGTACTCC. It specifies CASSFGQDLSYEQYS.

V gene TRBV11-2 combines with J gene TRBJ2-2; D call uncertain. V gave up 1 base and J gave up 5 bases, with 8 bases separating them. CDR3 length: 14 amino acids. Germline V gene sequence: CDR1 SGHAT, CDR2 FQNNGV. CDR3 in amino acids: CASSLVSGTGELFF. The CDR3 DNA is TGTGCCAGCAGCTTAGTTTCCGGTACCGGGGAGCTGTTTTTT.

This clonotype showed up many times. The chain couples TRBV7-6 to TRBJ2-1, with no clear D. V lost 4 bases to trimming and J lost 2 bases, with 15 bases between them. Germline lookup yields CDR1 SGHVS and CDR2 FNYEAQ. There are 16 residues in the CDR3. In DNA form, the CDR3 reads TGTGCCAGCAGCTCGACAAGACCCGGACCCTACAATGAGCAGTTCTTC. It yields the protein CASSSTRPGPYNEQFF.

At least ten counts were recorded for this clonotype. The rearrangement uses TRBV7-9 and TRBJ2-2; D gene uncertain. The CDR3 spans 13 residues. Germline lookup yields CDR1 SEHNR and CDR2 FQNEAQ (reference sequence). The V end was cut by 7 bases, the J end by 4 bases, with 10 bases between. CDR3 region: CASTPSLTGELFF. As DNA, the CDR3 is TGTGCCAGCACCCCGTCCCTCACCGGGGAGCTGTTTTTT.

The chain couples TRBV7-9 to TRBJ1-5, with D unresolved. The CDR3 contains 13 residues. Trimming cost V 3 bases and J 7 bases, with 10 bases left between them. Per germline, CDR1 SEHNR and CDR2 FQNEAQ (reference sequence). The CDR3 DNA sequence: TGTGCCAGCAGCTTCAGTTCGGGCCAGCCCCAGCATTTT. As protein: CASSFSSGQPQHF.

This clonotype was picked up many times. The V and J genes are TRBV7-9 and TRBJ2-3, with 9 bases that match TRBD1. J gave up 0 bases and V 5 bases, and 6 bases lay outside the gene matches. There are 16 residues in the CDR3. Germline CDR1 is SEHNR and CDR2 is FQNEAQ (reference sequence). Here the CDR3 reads CASSVRDRESTDTQYF. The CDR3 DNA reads TGTGCCAGCAGCGTCCGGGACAGGGAGAGCACAGATACGCAGTATTTT.

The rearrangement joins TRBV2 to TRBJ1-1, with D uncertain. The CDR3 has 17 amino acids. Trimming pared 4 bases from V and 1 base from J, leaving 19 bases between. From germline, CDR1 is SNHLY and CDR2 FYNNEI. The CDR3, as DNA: TGTGCCAGCAGTGGACTTATGAGGGCTTCAGGGAACACTGAAGCTTTCTTT. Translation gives CASSGLMRASGNTEAFF.

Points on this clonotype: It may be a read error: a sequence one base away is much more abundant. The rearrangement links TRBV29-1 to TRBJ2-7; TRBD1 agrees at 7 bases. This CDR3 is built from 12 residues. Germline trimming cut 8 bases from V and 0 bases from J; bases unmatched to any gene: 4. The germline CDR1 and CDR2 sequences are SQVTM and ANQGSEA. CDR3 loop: CSIWTGSYEQYF. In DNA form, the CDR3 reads TGCAGCATCTGGACAGGCTCCTACGAGCAGTACTTC.

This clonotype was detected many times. This CDR3 is CASSFGVPTEAFF. CDR3 coding DNA: TGTGCCAGCAGTTTTGGGGTCCCCACTGAAGCTTTCTTT. V usage is TRBV6-2 or TRBV6-3 and J usage is TRBJ1-1, with D uncertain. CDR1 is MNHEY, CDR2 SVGEGT, per germline. Trimming took off 4 bases at V and 4 bases at J, with 10 bases between the two ends. There are 13 residues in the CDR3.

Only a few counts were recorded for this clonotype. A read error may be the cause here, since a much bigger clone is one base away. The CDR3 DNA reads as TGCGGCGTTGATCCCTTGGGCACCGGGGAGCTGTTTTTT. Translation: CGVDPLGTGELFF. The genes are TRBV29-1 and TRBJ2-2; no definite D call. Per germline, CDR1 SQVTM and CDR2 ANQGSEA. The CDR3 is 13 residues long.

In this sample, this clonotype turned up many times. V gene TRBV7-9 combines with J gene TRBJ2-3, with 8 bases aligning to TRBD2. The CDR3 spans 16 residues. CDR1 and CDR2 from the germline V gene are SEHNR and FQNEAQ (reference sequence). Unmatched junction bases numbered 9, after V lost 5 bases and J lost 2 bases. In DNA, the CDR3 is TGTGCCAGCAGCCCTGGACTAGCTCAACCCACAGATACGCAGTATTTT. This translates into CASSPGLAQPTDTQYF.

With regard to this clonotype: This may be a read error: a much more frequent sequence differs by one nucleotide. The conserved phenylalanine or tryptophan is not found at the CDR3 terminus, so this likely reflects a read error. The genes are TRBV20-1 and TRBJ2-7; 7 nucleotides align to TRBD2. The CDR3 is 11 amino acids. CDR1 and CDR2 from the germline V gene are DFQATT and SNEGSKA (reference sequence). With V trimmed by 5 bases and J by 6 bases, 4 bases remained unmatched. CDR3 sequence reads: CSALREGEQYS. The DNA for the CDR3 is TGCAGTGCTCTCAGGGAGGGCGAGCAGTACTCC.

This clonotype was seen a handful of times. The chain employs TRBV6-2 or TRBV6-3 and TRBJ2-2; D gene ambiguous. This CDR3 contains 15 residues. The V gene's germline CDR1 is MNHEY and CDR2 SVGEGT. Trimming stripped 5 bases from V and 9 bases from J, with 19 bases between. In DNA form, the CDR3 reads TGTGCCAGCAGTACTCGGGTCCCGGGTGGACGGGAGCTGTTTTTT. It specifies CASSTRVPGGRELFF.

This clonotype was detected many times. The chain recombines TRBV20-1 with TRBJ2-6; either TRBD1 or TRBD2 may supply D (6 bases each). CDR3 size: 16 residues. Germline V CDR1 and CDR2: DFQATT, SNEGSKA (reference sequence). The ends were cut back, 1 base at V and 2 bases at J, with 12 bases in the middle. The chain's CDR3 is CSARGQGTPGANVLTF. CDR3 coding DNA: TGCAGTGCTAGAGGTCAGGGGACTCCTGGGGCCAACGTCCTGACTTTC.

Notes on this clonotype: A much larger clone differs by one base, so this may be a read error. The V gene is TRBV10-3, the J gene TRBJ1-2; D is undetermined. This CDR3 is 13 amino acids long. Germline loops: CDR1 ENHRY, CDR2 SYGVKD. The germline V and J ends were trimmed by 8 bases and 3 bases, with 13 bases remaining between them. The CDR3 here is CAIGYGSYYGYTF. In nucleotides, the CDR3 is TGTGCCATCGGTTACGGCAGCTACTATGGCTACACCTTC.